The entry that follows covers one TCR beta chain sequence. The antigen is undetermined. This entry is derived from a study of graft-versus-host responses after intestinal transplantation. Study-level information: The whole recipient group had anti-thymocyte globulin induction followed by tacrolimus and steroids for roughly three years. Whole-study findings and limits: Allograft graft-versus-host to host-versus-graft clonal ratios ran high in patients with graft-donor T cell macrochimerism.

V gave up 4 bases and J gave up 7 bases, with 14 bases separating them. CDR1 and CDR2 (germline): SGHAT, FQNNGV. CDR3 length: 15 residues. Profiled with immunoSEQ multiplex PCR; TCRdb holds only in-frame clones, not every one. The table records 100,000 to 110,000 clones, about 90% of them present only once. This TCR derives from a human donor who was the organ donor for an intestinal transplant. The sequenced sample was unstimulated CD4+ T cells sorted from spleen or lymph node cells, obtained before transplant. The chain employs TRBV11-2 and TRBJ1-6; D unclear. CDR3 DNA: TGTGCCAGCAGCTCCTCGCACCCTCCCAATTCACCCCTCCACTTT. Amino acids: CASSSSHPPNSPLHF.